The 7 T cell receptor beta chains given below trace back to one sample, sequenced in a study of Graves' ophthalmopathy and Graves' hyperthyroidism. RNA transcripts yielded amplified TCR beta CDR3 regions. RT-PCR was first run with HTBI primers, then multiplex PCR in a second round. One entry per CDR3 protein results from TCRdb running MiXCR on the multiplex PCR reads. The sample contains about 180,000 distinct CDR3 sequences, approximately 40% of which appear only once. Sequenced: peripheral blood. These receptors were obtained from a middle-aged woman with Graves' ophthalmopathy.

This clonotype was detected ten times or more. The DNA for the CDR3 is TGTGCCAGCAGGCCAGACAGGGGCTATGGCTACACCTTC. Amino acid sequence: CASRPDRGYGYTF. The J gene is TRBJ1-2, the V gene TRBV7-8, with TRBD1 matching over 8 bases. The V and J ends lost 6 bases and 4 bases, in that order; junction bases with no gene match: 4. The CDR3 is 13 amino acids. Germline CDR1 SGHVS, CDR2 FQNEAQ.

This clonotype was counted ten times or more. The chain is built from TRBV2 and TRBJ2-7; 10 bases are shared with TRBD1. CDR3 length: 13 residues. Germline V lookup: CDR1 SNHLY, CDR2 FYNNEI. With V trimmed by 6 bases and J by 4 bases, 3 bases remained unmatched. The CDR3 coding sequence is TGTGCCAGCAGAGACAGGGGGCAGTACGAGCAGTACTTC. As protein: CASRDRGQYEQYF.

This clonotype came up many times. V is TRBV15 and J is TRBJ1-1; D ambiguous. Per the germline V gene, CDR1 is LNHNV and CDR2 is YYDKDF (reference sequence). Trimming left V 2 bases short and J 1 base short, with 11 bases between. This CDR3 has 15 residues. The CDR3 nucleotides are TGTGCCACCAGCAGACTTGGAACGGGGAACACTGAAGCTTTCTTT. It specifies CATSRLGTGNTEAFF.

This clonotype was picked up many times. The rearrangement links TRBV29-1 to TRBJ1-1; tentative D call: TRBD1 (5 bases). Trimming left V 6 bases short and J 6 bases short, with 14 bases between. Germline V gene data show CDR1 as SQVTM and CDR2 as ANQGSEA. The CDR3 covers 12 residues. This chain's CDR3 is CSVERQSAEAFF. In DNA, the CDR3 is TGCAGCGTAGAACGACAGTCCGCTGAAGCTTTCTTT.

This clonotype was seen at least ten times. This sequence joins TRBV6-1 and TRBJ2-5; D is uncertain. The CDR3 has 9 residues. Germline CDR1 and CDR2: MNHNS and SASEGT. The V and J ends lost 8 bases and 4 bases respectively, with 2 bases between them. The CDR3 is CASGETQYF. The CDR3 DNA sequence: TGTGCCAGCGGAGAGACCCAGTACTTC.

This clonotype was seen at least ten times. The chain combines TRBV6-5 with TRBJ1-5, with 7 bases lining up with TRBD1. Germline trimming cut 8 bases from V and 0 bases from J; bases unmatched to any gene: 10. Germline V gives CDR1 MNHEY, CDR2 SVGAGI. This CDR3 contains 16 residues. CDR3 coding DNA: TGTGCCAGCGCCCGAGGCAGGGGGAGTAGCAATCAGCCCCAGCATTTT. It specifies CASARGRGSSNQPQHF.

This clonotype was observed a handful of times. This chain connects TRBV12-3 or TRBV12-4 to TRBJ1-5; D perhaps matches TRBD1 (5 bases). CDR3 length: 17 residues. Trimming took 7 bases from V and 5 from J, leaving 24 bases between them. Here the CDR3 reads CASTLGAPGLRYQPQHF. Here the CDR3 DNA reads TGTGCCAGCACCTTAGGGGCACCAGGGCTGAGATATCAGCCCCAGCATTTT.